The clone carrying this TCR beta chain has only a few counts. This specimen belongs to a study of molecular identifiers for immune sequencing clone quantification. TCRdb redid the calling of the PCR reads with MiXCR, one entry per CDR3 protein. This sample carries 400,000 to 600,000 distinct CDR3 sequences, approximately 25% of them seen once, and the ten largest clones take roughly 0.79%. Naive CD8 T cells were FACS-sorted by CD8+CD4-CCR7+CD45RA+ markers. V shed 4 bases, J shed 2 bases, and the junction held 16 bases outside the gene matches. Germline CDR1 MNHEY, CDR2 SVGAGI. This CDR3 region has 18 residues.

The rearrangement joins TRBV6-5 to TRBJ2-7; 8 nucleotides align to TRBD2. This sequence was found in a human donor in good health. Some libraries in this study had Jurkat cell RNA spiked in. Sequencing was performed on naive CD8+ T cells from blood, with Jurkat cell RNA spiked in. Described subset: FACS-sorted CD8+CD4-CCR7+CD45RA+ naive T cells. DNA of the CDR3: TGTGCCAGCAGTTCCCGGGGGGGAACGAACCCTATTCCCTACGAGCAGTACTTC. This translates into CASSSRGGTNPIPYEQYF.